A single T cell receptor (beta chain) is shown here with its context. What it recognizes is unknown. This CDR3 region has 17 residues. V lost 2 bases and J lost 1; bases outside the gene matches: 8. The V gene's germline CDR1 is MNHEY and CDR2 SVGEGT. This sample is part of a study of vaccination and CD4 T cells after COVID-19. Cultured CD4+ T-cell DNA underwent Oncomine TCR Beta short-read sequencing. MiXCR, applied by TCRdb to the PCR reads, yields one record per CDR3 protein. The data hold 17,000 or so distinct CDR3 sequences, with roughly 56% observed a single time. Treatment noted: roughly 10-day PBMC culture with coronavirus spike peptide pools or control peptides (ViraFEST assay). Researchers reported culturing about 2 million PBMCs per well with 8.5 to 10 IU/ml IL-2 and about 9 ug/ml peptide pools.

The receptor comes from a human donor who had recovered from COVID-19. The source was CD4+ T cells from blood, cultured in vitro, collected after SARS-CoV-2 vaccination. This sequence joins TRBV6-2 or TRBV6-3 and TRBJ1-1; TRBD1 agrees at 9 bases. CDR3 DNA sequence: TGTGCCAGCAGTTACCCAAGCGGGACAGGGAGGAACACTGAAGCTTTCTTT. Encoded protein: CASSYPSGTGRNTEAFF.